Here is one T cell receptor (beta chain) with its context. Its antigen is unknown. This specimen comes from a study of graft-versus-host responses after intestinal transplantation. This CDR3 has 14 amino acids. CDR1 SGHAT and CDR2 FQNNGV come from the germline V gene. V was cut by 0 bases and J by 8 bases, with 13 bases left in between. Repertoires were generated with immunoSEQ multiplex PCR, while TCRdb's copy carries only in-frame clones and drops some. The sample consists of approximately 86,000 clones, around 90% of them appearing once. The sequence was collected from a human donor who was the organ donor for an intestinal transplant. Sequences were derived from unstimulated CD8+ T cells sorted from spleen or lymph node cells, sampled before transplant. The V call is TRBV11-2, the J call TRBJ1-1, with D unresolved. The CDR3 region is CASSLEARSGEAFF. The CDR3, as DNA: TGTGCCAGCAGCTTAGAAGCCAGGTCGGGGGAAGCTTTCTTT.